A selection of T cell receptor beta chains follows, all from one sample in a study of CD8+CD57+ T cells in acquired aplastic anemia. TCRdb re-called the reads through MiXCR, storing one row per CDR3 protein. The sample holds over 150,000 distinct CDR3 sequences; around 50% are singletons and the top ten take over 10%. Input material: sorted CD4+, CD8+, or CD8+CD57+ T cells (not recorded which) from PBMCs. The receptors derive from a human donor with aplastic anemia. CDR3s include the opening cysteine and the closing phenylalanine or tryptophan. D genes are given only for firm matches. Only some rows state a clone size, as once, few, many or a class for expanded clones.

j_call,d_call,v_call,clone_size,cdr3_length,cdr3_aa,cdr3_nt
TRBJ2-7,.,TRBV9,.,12,CASSVGGDEQYF,TGTGCCAGCAGCGTAGGGGGGGACGAGCAGTACTTC
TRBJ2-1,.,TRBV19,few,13,CASSTGRVNEQFF,TGTGCCAGTAGCACCGGACGGGTCAATGAGCAGTTCTTC
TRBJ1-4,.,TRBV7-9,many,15,CASSLGSGMREKLFF,TGTGCCAGCAGCTTAGGGAGTGGGATGCGCGAAAAACTGTTTTTT
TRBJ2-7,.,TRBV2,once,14,CASRIPGRTYEQYF,TGTGCCAGCAGGATACCGGGACGCACCTACGAGCAGTACTTC
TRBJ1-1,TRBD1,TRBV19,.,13,CASHPGTGNEAFF,TGTGCCAGTCATCCCGGGACAGGGAATGAAGCTTTCTTT
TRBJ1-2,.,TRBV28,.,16,CASRPTRGPWVDGYTF,TGTGCCAGCAGACCCACTAGGGGACCGTGGGTCGATGGCTACACCTTC
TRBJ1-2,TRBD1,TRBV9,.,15,CASSPRQGSAYGYTF,TGTGCCAGCAGCCCCAGACAGGGTAGTGCCTATGGCTACACCTTC
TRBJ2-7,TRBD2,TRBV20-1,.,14,CSAQTSGRYYEQYF,TGCAGTGCGCAAACTAGCGGGAGATACTACGAGCAGTACTTC
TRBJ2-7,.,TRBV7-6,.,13,CASSSGPNYEQYF,TGTGCCAGCAGCTCCGGACCGAACTACGAGCAGTACTTC
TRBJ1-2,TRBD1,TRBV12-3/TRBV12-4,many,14,CASRRQGLHYGYTF,TGTGCCAGCAGAAGACAGGGACTCCACTATGGCTACACCTTC
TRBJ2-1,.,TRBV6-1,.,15,CASSETGAGSDEQFF,TGTGCCAGCAGTGAAACGGGCGCGGGGAGCGATGAGCAGTTCTTC
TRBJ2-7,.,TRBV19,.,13,CASSLGKTSEQYF,TGTGCCAGTAGCCTCGGGAAAACGAGCGAGCAGTACTTC
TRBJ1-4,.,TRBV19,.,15,CASRGAGERTEKLFF,TGTGCCAGTAGAGGGGCAGGCGAGAGGACGGAAAAACTGTTTTTT
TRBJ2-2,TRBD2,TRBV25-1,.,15,CASSPSGRETGELFF,TGTGCCAGCAGTCCTAGCGGGAGGGAAACCGGGGAGCTGTTTTTT